This TCR beta chain was captured in a study of control samples from healthy donors and cancer patients. Trimming removed 2 bases at V and 5 bases at J, with 10 bases between. The CDR3 extends over 13 amino acids. Germline assignment: CDR1 SGHRS and CDR2 YFSETQ. The table came from immunoSEQ multiplex PCR; TCRdb's copy has only in-frame clones and leaves some out. The sample holds roughly 95,000 clones, 92% seen once. The origin of this receptor is a human donor in good health. The donor label of this sample is uncertain. The sample taken for sequencing was blood. This chain joins TRBV5-1 and TRBJ1-1, with D unclear. The CDR3 nucleotides are TGCGCCAGCAGCTTTAAGGGCGGGACTGAAGCTTTCTTT. The encoded protein is CASSFKGGTEAFF. The full variable domain, with the rest looked up from reference TRBV5-1 and TRBJ1-1, is KAGVTQTPRYLIKTRGQQVTLSCSPISGHRSVSWYQQTPGQGLQFLFEYFSETQRNKGNFPGRFSGRQFSNSRSEMNVSTLELGDSALYLCASSFKGGTEAFFGQGTRLTVV.